Below, 19 T cell receptor beta chains from the same sample are listed, as sequenced in a study of spatial heterogeneity in lung cancer. One entry per CDR3 protein results from TCRdb running MiXCR on the 5' RACE reads. The sample shows 36,000 or so distinct CDR3 sequences, around 5.2% of them seen only once. Stated time point: sample taken at primary tumor resection. Without sorting, whole RNA was sequenced from tumor, nontumor lung or frozen PBMC. The specimen comprised PBMCs, sampled at surgery. These receptors were collected from a female donor with early-stage non-small cell lung cancer.

This clonotype came up many times. This chain connects TRBV5-5 to TRBJ2-3; D remains ambiguous. The V gene lost 2 bases and the J gene lost 8 bases, with 18 bases spanning the gap. This CDR3 contains 15 residues. Germline CDR1 SGHKS, CDR2 YYEKEE (reference sequence). CDR3 protein: CASSFPQSGTGTQYF. DNA of the CDR3: TGTGCCAGCAGCTTTCCACAGTCCGGCACGGGTACGCAGTATTTT.

This clonotype came up a few times. The CDR3 nucleotides read TGTGCCAGCAGTGAGGACCTAGCGACAGACACAGATACGCAGTATTTT. Protein sequence: CASSEDLATDTDTQYF. This chain connects TRBV6-1 to TRBJ2-3; TRBD2 might be the D (6 bases). Germline-derived CDR1 and CDR2 are MNHNS and SASEGT. With 3 bases removed from V and 2 bases from J, the gap between germline ends came to 15 bases. CDR3 length: 16 amino acids.

This clonotype was counted ten times or more. Here the CDR3 omits its conserved ending phenylalanine or tryptophan, so a read error is the likely source. V is TRBV7-2 and J is TRBJ2-3, with D maybe TRBD2 (6 bases). CDR1 and CDR2 from the germline V gene are SGHTA and FQGNSA. The length of the CDR3 is 13 residues. V dropped 5 bases and J dropped 6 bases, with 12 bases sitting between them. The CDR3: CASSRGYGDTQYL. DNA of the CDR3: TGTGCCAGCAGCCGGGGGTACGGGGATACGCAGTATCTT.

This clonotype came up a few times. The chain carries TRBV4-1 and TRBJ2-7; either TRBD1 or TRBD2 may supply D (5 bases each). Germline CDR1 MGHRA, CDR2 YSYEKL. The CDR3 extends over 13 amino acids. The germline V and J ends were trimmed by 0 bases and 8 bases, with 11 bases remaining between them. CDR3 nucleotide sequence: TGCGCCAGCAGCCAAGAGGGGGATCTACAGCAGTACTTC. It yields the protein CASSQEGDLQQYF.

This CDR3 reads CSFLAGGTDTQYF. The CDR3 DNA follows: TGCAGTTTTCTAGCGGGAGGGACAGATACGCAGTATTTT. The chain is built from TRBV20-1 and TRBJ2-3; TRBD2 agrees at 12 bases. The germline V gene encodes CDR1 DFQATT and CDR2 SNEGSKA (reference sequence). V trimming: 8 bases; J trimming: 3 bases; junction bases outside the gene matches: 3. The CDR3 has 13 residues.

This clonotype was detected many times. This chain joins TRBV7-3 and TRBJ2-2, with TRBD2 matching 7 bases. The CDR3 runs 15 residues. Trimming cost V 2 bases and J 0 bases; bases outside gene matches: 0. CDR1 is SGHTA, CDR2 FQGTGA, per germline. The CDR3 loop is CASSLGLANTGELFF. The CDR3 DNA sequence: TGTGCCAGCAGCTTAGGACTAGCGAACACCGGGGAGCTGTTTTTT.

This clonotype appeared many times. This chain links TRBV11-2 with TRBJ2-5; D is perhaps TRBD1 or TRBD2 (6 bases each). CDR3 length: 14 residues. V dropped 6 bases and J dropped 6 bases, with 17 bases sitting between them. Per the germline V gene, CDR1 is SGHAT and CDR2 is FQNNGV. The CDR3 nucleotides are TGTGCCAGCAGTCGCCTCCGGGGGCCCAAGACCCAGTACTTC. Its protein product is CASSRLRGPKTQYF.

This clonotype was seen a few times. CDR3 bases: TGCAGTGCTAGAAAAGCGGGATACGAGCAGTACTTC. This codes for CSARKAGYEQYF. V gene TRBV20-1 combines with J gene TRBJ2-7; 7 bases line up with TRBD2. Germline V gene sequence: CDR1 DFQATT, CDR2 SNEGSKA (reference sequence). J was trimmed by 4 bases and V by 2 bases; bases with no gene match: 2. This CDR3 spans 12 amino acids.

This clonotype has at least ten counts. The chain uses TRBV19 and TRBJ2-2; 7 nucleotides align to TRBD1. J gave up 6 bases and V 5 bases, and 6 bases lay outside the gene matches. Per germline, CDR1 LNHDA and CDR2 SQIVND (reference sequence). CDR3 length: 14 amino acids. This CDR3 reads CASSPTGVPGELFF. CDR3 bases: TGTGCCAGTAGTCCCACAGGGGTACCCGGGGAGCTGTTTTTT.

Note on this clonotype: This may be a read error, as it is one base from a much larger clone. This rearrangement joins TRBV6-5 to TRBJ1-1; D is uncertain. Trimming stripped 2 bases from V and 0 bases from J, with 4 bases between. The CDR3 contains 13 residues. The germline CDR1 and CDR2 sequences are MNHEY and SVGAGI. The CDR3 reads CASSYDVNTEAFF. The CDR3 DNA reads as TGTGCCAGCAGTTACGATGTGAACACTGAAGCTTTCTTT.

V and J are TRBV11-2 and TRBJ1-1; D gene unclear. Trimming took off 1 base at V and 8 bases at J, with 8 bases between the two ends. The V gene's germline CDR1 is SGHAT and CDR2 FQNNGV. The CDR3 runs 12 residues. The chain's CDR3 is CASSLVGLEAFF. DNA for the CDR3: TGTGCCAGCAGCTTAGTGGGTTTGGAAGCTTTCTTT. Using reference TRBV11-2 and TRBJ1-1 for the parts outside the CDR3, the full variable domain is EAGVAQSPRYKIIEKRQSVAFWCNPISGHATLYWYQQILGQGPKLLIQFQNNGVVDDSQLPKDRFSAERLKGVDSTLKIQPAKLEDSAVYLCASSLVGLEAFFGQGTRLTVV.

The V gene is TRBV5-4, the J gene TRBJ1-4; TRBD1 might be the D (5 bases). Germline lookup yields CDR1 SGHNT and CDR2 YYREEE (reference sequence). The CDR3 totals 15 residues. Trimming took 2 bases from V and 5 from J, leaving 13 bases between them. The CDR3 nucleotides read TGTGCCAGCAGCTTTGCGGGACTGTCCAATGAAAAACTGTTTTTT. Translation: CASSFAGLSNEKLFF. The full variable domain, with the rest looked up from reference TRBV5-4 and TRBJ1-4, is ETGVTQSPTHLIKTRGQQVTLRCSSQSGHNTVSWYQQALGQGPQFIFQYYREEENGRGNFPPRFSGLQFPNYSSELNVNALELDDSALYLCASSFAGLSNEKLFFGSGTQLSVL.

This clonotype was counted ten times or more. This chain connects TRBV2 to TRBJ2-5; unclear D gene. The CDR3 has 13 residues. V lost 3 bases to trimming and J lost 5 bases, with 10 bases between them. Germline V gene sequence: CDR1 SNHLY, CDR2 FYNNEI. CDR3 in amino acids: CASSEFRAETQYF. The CDR3 DNA reads as TGTGCCAGCAGTGAGTTTAGGGCCGAGACCCAGTACTTC.

There are a few counts of this clonotype. This sequence joins TRBV18 and TRBJ2-7, with unresolved D. This CDR3 is built from 12 residues. V lost 1 base to trimming and J lost 7 bases, with 8 bases between them. Germline CDR1 KGHSH, CDR2 LQKENI. Here the CDR3 reads CASSPRLGEQYF. The CDR3 region has the DNA TGTGCCAGCTCACCACGGCTAGGGGAGCAGTACTTC.

The chain carries TRBV7-8 and TRBJ1-5, with TRBD1 identical over 8 bases. After removal of 4 bases from V and 7 bases from J, the junction contained 9 bases not matched to a gene. The CDR3 contains 15 residues. Germline CDR1 SGHVS, CDR2 FQNEAQ. The CDR3 DNA follows: TGTGCCAGCAGCTACTACAGGGGGTTCGGACAGCCCCAGCATTTT. Its translation is CASSYYRGFGQPQHF.

This clonotype has only a few counts. The V gene is TRBV4-3, the J gene TRBJ1-1; D is uncertain. Germline V gives CDR1 LGHNA, CDR2 YSLEER. This CDR3 comprises 13 residues. The ends were cut back, 4 bases at V and 7 bases at J, with 13 bases in the middle. The CDR3 loop reads CASSRELPGEAFF. The CDR3 region has the DNA TGCGCCAGCAGCCGCGAGCTTCCTGGTGAAGCTTTCTTT.

The chain has TRBV5-1 and TRBJ2-5; D perhaps matches TRBD1 (6 bases). Trimming cost V 4 bases and J 4 bases, with 20 bases left between them. This CDR3 comprises 16 residues. Germline values: CDR1 SGHRS, CDR2 YFSETQ. The CDR3 DNA reads TGCGCCAGCAGCCGTCTGGCCTCGGACAGCGTAGAGACCCAGTACTTC. Its protein is CASSRLASDSVETQYF.

This clonotype occurred many times. The V gene is TRBV15, the J gene TRBJ1-1, with 7 bases that match TRBD1. CDR1 and CDR2 (germline): LNHNV, YYDKDF (reference sequence). The CDR3 spans 16 residues. The V and J ends lost 0 bases and 3 bases, in that order; junction bases with no gene match: 7. CDR3 in amino acids: CATSRDPTGRDTEAFF. CDR3 DNA sequence: TGTGCCACCAGCAGAGATCCGACAGGGCGGGACACTGAAGCTTTCTTT.

The rearrangement joins TRBV20-1 to TRBJ2-3; D is possibly TRBD1 or TRBD2 (5 bases each). Germline V gene sequence: CDR1 DFQATT, CDR2 SNEGSKA (reference sequence). This CDR3 region has 15 residues. V was pared by 3 bases and J by 1 base, with 14 bases between. CDR3 DNA sequence: TGCAGTGCTAGCGGGCGGCGAGGGGGCACAGATACGCAGTATTTT. This encodes CSASGRRGGTDTQYF.